What follows are 25 T cell receptor beta chains derived from one specimen sequenced in a study of radiation and T cells in renal cell carcinoma. Using immunoSEQ multiplex PCR, the repertoire was profiled, and TCRdb retains in-frame clones only, with some absent. The sample yields roughly 14,000 clones, more than 55% seen once. As to treatment: treatment-naive control, cytoreductive nephrectomy. Sequences were derived from tumor tissue, sampled from a patient whose treatment was nephrectomy without radiotherapy. Source of these receptors: a man aged 45-60 years with renal cell carcinoma.

The gene calls are TRBV29-1 and TRBJ2-3; D is perhaps TRBD2 (5 bases). The V gene's germline CDR1 is SQVTM and CDR2 ANQGSEA. This CDR3 region has 14 residues. Trimming took 3 bases from V and 2 from J, leaving 12 bases between them. The CDR3 protein is CSVDRGSITDTQYF. The CDR3 nucleotides read TGCAGCGTTGATCGGGGTTCTATCACAGATACGCAGTATTTT.

V usage is TRBV25-1 and J usage is TRBJ2-2, with D possibly TRBD1 on 6 matching bases. In germline, CDR1 is MGHDK, CDR2 SYGVNS. The CDR3 contains 13 residues. Trimming removed 6 bases from V and 3 bases from J, with 8 bases in between. The CDR3 DNA is TGTGCCAGCAGCCGACAGGACACCGGGGAGCTGTTTTTT. Translation gives CASSRQDTGELFF.

This clone came up a few times. The CDR3 DNA sequence: TGTGCCTGGAGGAACATAGGGACAGGGGAGGGCTACACCTTC. Its protein is CAWRNIGTGEGYTF. This sequence joins TRBV30 and TRBJ1-2; 10 bases map to TRBD1. Per germline, CDR1 GTSNPN and CDR2 SVGIG (reference sequence). The CDR3 consists of 14 residues. V lost 3 bases and J lost 8; bases outside the gene matches: 9.

The chain employs TRBV7-9 and TRBJ1-1; TRBD1 agrees at 7 bases. The CDR3 extends over 13 amino acids. Germline trimming cut 6 bases from V and 1 base from J; bases unmatched to any gene: 2. Germline values: CDR1 SEHNR, CDR2 FQNEAQ (reference sequence). CDR3 nucleotides: TGTGCCAGCAGTCGGGACAGGAACACTGAAGCTTTCTTT. As protein: CASSRDRNTEAFF.

The rearrangement joins TRBV2 to TRBJ2-5, with a weak D call TRBD1 (6 bases). The CDR3 runs to 14 residues. Trimming took 7 bases from V and 5 from J, leaving 17 bases between them. Germline CDR1 and CDR2: SNHLY and FYNNEI. The CDR3 spells CASKKQGSGETQYF. The DNA of the CDR3 is TGTGCCAGCAAGAAACAGGGATCTGGGGAGACCCAGTACTTC. Full variable domain (remainder filled in from reference TRBV2 and TRBJ2-5): EPEVTQTPSHQVTQMGQEVILRCVPISNHLYFYWYRQILGQKVEFLVSFYNNEISEKSEIFDDQFSVERPDGSNFTLKIRSTKLEDSAMYFCASKKQGSGETQYFGPGTRLLVL.

A single count supports this clone. Relative to the germline gene, one junction end is altered; a read error may explain this. The chain combines TRBV20-1 with TRBJ1-2; D gene ambiguous. Germline V CDR1 and CDR2: DFQATT, SNEGSKA (reference sequence). CDR3 length equals 11 residues. The CDR3 here is CSAGDGGGYTF. CDR3 sequence (DNA): TGCAGTGCTGGAGACGGAGGGGGCTACACCTTC.

With respect to this clone: The same CDR3 can be traced to other DNA sequences in this sample. The CDR3 sequence: CASGRTTGELFF. DNA for the CDR3: TGTGCCAGCGGACGGACCACCGGGGAGCTGTTTTTT. This chain connects TRBV6-1 to TRBJ2-2; D remains unclear. The CDR3 covers 12 residues. V was pared by 8 bases and J by 4 bases, with 8 bases between. The germline CDR1 and CDR2 sequences are MNHNS and SASEGT.

The chain recombines TRBV29-1 with TRBJ1-2; 8 nucleotides agree with TRBD1. Germline assignment: CDR1 SQVTM and CDR2 ANQGSEA. The CDR3 is 13 residues long. V lost 0 bases and J lost 7; bases outside the gene matches: 4. The CDR3 coding sequence is TGCAGCGTTGAAGACCGGACAGGGAGTGGCTACACCTTC. Its translation is CSVEDRTGSGYTF.

CDR3: CASSRGTSGSDTQYF. The CDR3 DNA reads TGTGCCAGTAGTAGGGGGACTAGCGGCTCAGATACGCAGTATTTT. The chain uses TRBV19 and TRBJ2-3, with 11 bases matching TRBD2. The CDR3 is 15 amino acids. CDR1 is LNHDA, CDR2 SQIVND, per germline (reference sequence). With V trimmed by 4 bases and J by 4 bases, 4 bases remained unmatched.

The chain couples TRBV7-9 to TRBJ2-5; the match to TRBD1 covers 7 bases. V trimming: 2 bases; J trimming: 5 bases; junction bases outside the gene matches: 5. CDR3 length equals 14 residues. Per germline, CDR1 SEHNR and CDR2 FQNEAQ (reference sequence). This chain's CDR3 is CASSLSGRGETQYF. The CDR3 DNA reads TGTGCCAGCAGCTTAAGTGGCAGGGGGGAGACCCAGTACTTC. Looking up the rest from reference TRBV7-9 and TRBJ2-5 gives the full variable domain: DTGVSQNPRHKITKRGQNVTFRCDPISEHNRLYWYRQTLGQGPEFLTYFQNEAQLEKSRLLSDRFSAERPKGSFSTLEIQRTEQGDSAMYLCASSLSGRGETQYFGPGTRLLVL.

The V gene is TRBV7-2, the J gene TRBJ1-1; unclear D gene. V was pared by 7 bases and J by 4 bases, with 10 bases between. The CDR3 contains 12 residues. Germline CDR1 reads SGHTA; CDR2 reads FQGNSA. CDR3 sequence reads: CASKGGLTEAFF. CDR3 sequence (DNA): TGTGCCAGCAAGGGTGGGCTCACTGAAGCTTTCTTT.

The rearrangement uses TRBV18 and TRBJ2-7, with a weak D call TRBD1 (5 bases). V was pared by 4 bases and J by 3 bases, with 19 bases between. Germline lookup yields CDR1 KGHSH and CDR2 LQKENI. The CDR3 is 16 amino acids. DNA of the CDR3: TGTGCCAGCTCACTTTACTCTAGGGGTTCCCACTACGAGCAGTACTTC. This gives the protein CASSLYSRGSHYEQYF.

The rearrangement links TRBV18 to TRBJ1-5; 9 nucleotides align to TRBD1. CDR1 and CDR2 from the germline V gene are KGHSH and LQKENI. Trimming removed 5 bases from V and 2 bases from J; junction bases left unmatched: 7. The CDR3 is made up of 16 amino acids. The CDR3, as DNA: TGTGCCAGCTCAAATACGGGACAGGGTCGCAATCAGCCCCAGCATTTT. It codes for CASSNTGQGRNQPQHF.

This rearrangement joins TRBV28 to TRBJ1-4; TRBD1 matches at 12 bases. J lost 8 bases, V lost 1 base, and 2 bases had no gene match. The CDR3 spans 15 residues. Germline CDR1 is MDHEN and CDR2 is SYDVKM. DNA of the CDR3: TGTGCCAGCAGTTTATTAGGGACAGGGGGCGAAAAACTGTTTTTT. Translation gives CASSLLGTGGEKLFF.

This clone came up a few times. The chain uses TRBV4-2 and TRBJ2-2, with no clear D. CDR3 length: 11 amino acids. The V end lost 6 bases, the J end lost 9 bases, and 8 bases lay between the germline ends. The germline gives CDR1 LGHNA, CDR2 YNFKEQ. CDR3 amino acids: CASSLGRELFF. DNA for the CDR3: TGTGCCAGCAGTCTGGGGAGGGAGCTGTTTTTT.

The rearrangement links TRBV5-1 to TRBJ2-1, with 7 bases fitting TRBD2. Germline-derived CDR1 and CDR2 are SGHRS and YFSETQ. The CDR3 is 15 amino acids. The V gene end was trimmed by 7 bases and the J gene end by 4 bases; junction bases not matched to a gene: 11. The CDR3 bases are TGCGCCAGCCGACCGGGCGGGGGAGAATACAATGAGCAGTTCTTC. Residues: CASRPGGGEYNEQFF. The full variable domain, its missing parts supplied by reference TRBV5-1 and TRBJ2-1, is KAGVTQTPRYLIKTRGQQVTLSCSPISGHRSVSWYQQTPGQGLQFLFEYFSETQRNKGNFPGRFSGRQFSNSRSEMNVSTLELGDSALYLCASRPGGGEYNEQFFGPGTRLTVL.

The V call is TRBV7-2, the J call TRBJ1-6; 11 nucleotides align to TRBD1. V shed 5 bases, J shed 7 bases, and the junction held 4 bases outside the gene matches. Germline CDR1 is SGHTA and CDR2 is FQGNSA. The CDR3 totals 15 residues. The CDR3 sequence is CASSPRDRGNSPLHF. In DNA, the CDR3 is TGTGCCAGCAGCCCACGGGACAGGGGGAATTCACCCCTCCACTTT.

The chain couples TRBV2 to TRBJ1-2; 8 bases align to TRBD1. Looked up from germline, CDR1 is SNHLY and CDR2 is FYNNEI. The CDR3 runs 16 residues. Trimming cost V 2 bases and J 4 bases; bases outside gene matches: 9. The DNA for the CDR3 is TGTGCCAGCAGTGAAACGGGTACAGGGGGTGGCTATGGCTACACCTTC. It specifies CASSETGTGGGYGYTF.

The chain combines TRBV9 with TRBJ2-2, with D perhaps matching TRBD2 (5 bases). CDR1 SGDLS and CDR2 YYNGEE come from the germline V gene. This CDR3 has 15 residues. Trimming pared 6 bases from V and 7 bases from J, leaving 19 bases between. The CDR3 sequence: CASNMVPAGNGELFF. The CDR3, as DNA: TGTGCCAGCAATATGGTTCCGGCGGGTAACGGGGAGCTGTTTTTT.

Relative to its sample, this clone is medium-sized (0.01 to 0.1%). The chain couples TRBV7-9 to TRBJ2-7; 8 bases line up with TRBD1. Germline V gene lookup returns CDR1 SEHNR and CDR2 FQNEAQ (reference sequence). The CDR3 runs to 15 residues. With V trimmed by 2 bases and J by 4 bases, 7 bases remained unmatched. The CDR3 DNA reads TGTGCCAGCAGCTTATATAGGACAGGGACGTACGAGCAGTACTTC. Translation gives CASSLYRTGTYEQYF.

In this sample, this clone turned up a few times. The chain combines TRBV7-9 with TRBJ1-1, with D perhaps TRBD1 (6 bases). CDR3 size: 13 residues. Trimming stripped 9 bases from V and 0 bases from J, with 11 bases between. CDR1 is SEHNR and CDR2 is FQNEAQ in the germline V gene (reference sequence). The CDR3 loop reads CASQDSMNTEAFF. CDR3 in DNA: TGTGCCAGTCAGGACAGTATGAACACTGAAGCTTTCTTT.

In the case of this clone: One junction end disagrees with the germline gene, perhaps due to a read error. This sequence joins TRBV2 and TRBJ2-5; 12 bases line up with TRBD2. CDR1 and CDR2 (germline): SNHLY, FYNNEI. The CDR3 covers 13 residues. The CDR3 spells CASTLGTSGLRNF. CDR3 nucleotide sequence: TGTGCCAGCACCCTTGGGACTAGCGGGCTTCGGAACTTC.

The rearrangement uses TRBV29-1 and TRBJ2-1; D is uncertain. V lost 3 bases, J lost 5 bases, and 14 bases lay in between. Germline V gene lookup returns CDR1 SQVTM and CDR2 ANQGSEA. This CDR3 has 14 residues. The CDR3 DNA reads as TGCAGCGTTGAGGGGATACCGCGGAACAATGAGCAGTTCTTC. The encoded protein is CSVEGIPRNNEQFF.

Sample share makes this clone medium-sized. The CDR3 DNA is TGTGCCTGGATCGATAATTCACCCCTCCACTTT. Its translation is CAWIDNSPLHF. J is TRBJ1-6 and V is TRBV30; D unresolved. This CDR3 comprises 11 residues. Germline-derived CDR1 and CDR2 are GTSNPN and SVGIG (reference sequence). V was cut by 4 bases and J by 5 bases, with 3 bases left in between.

This rearrangement joins TRBV5-1 to TRBJ2-7, with D possibly TRBD2 on 6 matching bases. The V gene's germline CDR1 is SGHRS and CDR2 YFSETQ. Trimming took off 4 bases at V and 2 bases at J, with 19 bases between the two ends. This CDR3 comprises 16 residues. CDR3 protein: CASSPPRLGLTYEQYF. As DNA, the CDR3 is TGCGCCAGCAGCCCCCCGAGACTAGGACTCACCTACGAGCAGTACTTC.